This passage covers 26 T cell receptor beta chains from one sample sequenced in a study of blood T cell repertoires in COVID-19 (dated by TCRdb to the early 2020s). Preparation of the library involved the immunoSEQ multiplex PCR assay. Entries here come from immuneACCESS through TCRdb and include only in-frame sequences with V and J called. Some clones fail to appear in such tables; in the studies checked, an unresolved V gene covers under half of the shortfall, and the cause of the remainder is unknown. Present in this sample are a few hundred thousand clones, 90% of which were seen just once. The ten largest clones add up to around 15% of the sample. Sequencing was performed on PBMCs or T cells enriched from blood (not recorded which). The receptors were sampled from a man aged 25-45 years who had been exposed to COVID-19.

In this sample, this clone turned up once. The CDR3 region has the DNA TGTGCCAGCACCAACCGCCCGGGACAGGGGAACACTGAAGCTTTCTTT. It translates to CASTNRPGQGNTEAFF. The V call is TRBV7-9, the J call TRBJ1-1; 9 bases align to TRBD1. V dropped 7 bases and J dropped 1; count of bases not matched to a gene: 10. This CDR3 comprises 16 residues. CDR1 is SEHNR and CDR2 is FQNEAQ in the germline V gene (reference sequence).

The V gene is TRBV5-1, the J gene TRBJ1-1; D not certain. The CDR3 consists of 11 residues. The germline V and J ends were trimmed by 5 bases and 3 bases, with 5 bases remaining between them. The V gene's germline CDR1 is SGHRS and CDR2 YFSETQ. CDR3 sequence: CASSSDTEAFF. The CDR3 DNA is TGCGCCAGCAGTTCGGACACTGAAGCTTTCTTT.

CDR3 region: CASSFRTGADGNTIYF. In DNA form, the CDR3 reads TGTGCCAGCAGCTTCCGGACAGGGGCAGATGGAAACACCATATATTTT. This sequence joins TRBV9 and TRBJ1-3; 9 nucleotides match TRBD1. Trimming at V came to 4 bases and at J to 3 bases, leaving 8 bases not matched to a gene. There are 16 residues in the CDR3. Germline loops: CDR1 SGDLS, CDR2 YYNGEE.

This clone was counted once. The chain employs TRBV7-2 and TRBJ1-1; 10 bases match TRBD1. With 1 base clipped from V and 0 bases from J, the junction kept 5 bases outside the gene matches. The germline V gene encodes CDR1 SGHTA and CDR2 FQGNSA. The CDR3 has 17 amino acids. The CDR3 sequence: CASSLGDRGSMNTEAFF. The CDR3 region has the DNA TGTGCCAGCAGCTTAGGGGACAGGGGTTCCATGAACACTGAAGCTTTCTTT.

This clone has more than one count but fewer than ten. The rearrangement joins TRBV7-2 to TRBJ2-5; TRBD2 agrees at 8 bases. Germline trimming cut 1 base from V and 3 bases from J; bases unmatched to any gene: 4. This CDR3 is built from 15 residues. Germline-derived CDR1 and CDR2 are SGHTA and FQGNSA. The CDR3 DNA reads TGTGCCAGCAGCTTAGTAGCGGGGAGAAAAGAGACCCAGTACTTC. Translated, it gives CASSLVAGRKETQYF.

The chain joins TRBV10-2 to TRBJ1-1; D perhaps matches TRBD1 (6 bases). Trimming removed 6 bases from V and 7 bases from J, with 15 bases in between. The length of the CDR3 is 13 residues. The V gene's germline CDR1 is WSHSY and CDR2 SAAADI. The CDR3 sequence: CASRSGQPLEAFF. The CDR3 bases are TGCGCCAGCAGGTCCGGACAGCCTCTTGAAGCTTTCTTT.

Note on this clone: A much larger clone lies one base from this, so it may be a read error. The V call is TRBV20-1, the J call TRBJ2-1; the D gene is possibly TRBD1 (6 bases). The CDR3 is 15 residues long. Germline CDR1 and CDR2: DFQATT and SNEGSKA (reference sequence). Trimming cost V 3 bases and J 3 bases, with 15 bases left between them. The CDR3 DNA reads as TGCAGTGCTAGTATCGTGGGGGCTGACTACAATGAGCAGTTCTTC. Its translation is CSASIVGADYNEQFF.

J is TRBJ1-5 and V is TRBV7-2; unclear D gene. CDR3 size: 15 residues. Germline-derived CDR1 and CDR2 are SGHTA and FQGNSA. The V end lost 5 bases, the J end lost 0 bases, and 11 bases lay between the germline ends. The CDR3 region is CASSPSPGSNQPQHF. The CDR3 nucleotides read TGTGCCAGCAGCCCATCTCCCGGTAGCAATCAGCCCCAGCATTTT.

The chain joins TRBV4-1 to TRBJ1-5; D is possibly TRBD1 (6 bases). The germline V and J ends were trimmed by 4 bases and 3 bases, with 13 bases remaining between them. Germline assignment: CDR1 MGHRA and CDR2 YSYEKL. CDR3 size: 15 residues. In nucleotides, the CDR3 is TGCGCCAGCAGCCTCTCGGGGGGCATCAATCAGCCCCAGCATTTT. Protein: CASSLSGGINQPQHF.

The chain uses TRBV3-1 (or the pseudogene TRBV3-2) and TRBJ2-4, with D possibly TRBD2 on 5 matching bases. Germline lookup yields CDR1 LGHDT and CDR2 YNNKEL (reference sequence). The CDR3 runs 14 residues. V lost 4 bases and J lost 7, with 14 bases in between. In DNA form, the CDR3 reads TGTGCCAGCAGCCTTTCGACGGGCGGGAACATTCAGTACTTC. It encodes CASSLSTGGNIQYF.

This clone is a singleton in its sample. V usage is TRBV6-5 and J usage is TRBJ1-2; TRBD1 is a possible D gene (6 bases). Germline CDR1 reads MNHEY; CDR2 reads SVGAGI. This CDR3 spans 15 amino acids. V was shortened by 0 bases and J by 4 bases, with 12 bases between the two germline ends. The CDR3: CASSYSAGDGYGYTF. In DNA form, the CDR3 reads TGTGCCAGCAGTTACTCGGCAGGGGATGGCTATGGCTACACCTTC.

V usage is TRBV19 and J usage is TRBJ2-2, with TRBD2 identical over 11 bases. After removal of 5 bases from V and 1 base from J, the junction contained 12 bases not matched to a gene. Germline V gives CDR1 LNHDA, CDR2 SQIVND (reference sequence). CDR3 length: 19 amino acids. The CDR3 sequence: CASSARLAGPDRNTGELFF. The CDR3 bases are TGTGCCAGTAGTGCCAGACTAGCGGGGCCAGATCGGAACACCGGGGAGCTGTTTTTT.

V usage is TRBV14 and J usage is TRBJ2-7; unclear D gene. Germline values: CDR1 SGHDN, CDR2 FVKESK. The ends were cut back, 1 base at V and 3 bases at J, with 10 bases in the middle. The CDR3 is made up of 14 amino acids. This CDR3 is CASSQGYPGYEQYF. The CDR3 bases are TGTGCCAGCAGCCAAGGGTACCCAGGCTACGAGCAGTACTTC.

The gene calls are TRBV7-8 and TRBJ2-7; no reliable D call. This CDR3 comprises 12 residues. With 2 bases removed from V and 3 bases from J, the gap between germline ends came to 5 bases. Germline CDR1 and CDR2: SGHVS and FQNEAQ. Written as DNA, the CDR3 is TGTGCCAGCAGCTTATACAGCTACGAGCAGTACTTC. This translates into CASSLYSYEQYF.

CDR3 protein: CASSHRVGGAILPPQHF. For the CDR3, the DNA is TGCGCCAGCAGCCATAGAGTAGGGGGGGCGATCCTACCGCCCCAGCATTTT. The V call is TRBV4-1, the J call TRBJ1-5; tentative D call: TRBD1 (6 bases). The V gene's germline CDR1 is MGHRA and CDR2 YSYEKL. This CDR3 has 17 residues. With 3 bases removed from V and 9 bases from J, the gap between germline ends came to 24 bases.

This chain uses TRBV25-1 with TRBJ2-7; possible D gene TRBD1, 6 bases. This CDR3 region has 14 residues. V shed 2 bases and J shed 4 bases, with 12 bases lying between them. The V gene's germline CDR1 is MGHDK and CDR2 SYGVNS. CDR3: CASSEAGQGYEQYF. In DNA, the CDR3 is TGTGCCAGCAGTGAAGCGGGTCAGGGGTACGAGCAGTACTTC.

The rearrangement joins TRBV6-5 to TRBJ2-2, with D possibly TRBD1 on 5 matching bases. V lost 6 bases to trimming and J lost 1 base, with 9 bases between them. The CDR3 is made up of 14 amino acids. The V gene's germline CDR1 is MNHEY and CDR2 SVGAGI. CDR3 loop: CASRRRGNTGELFF. The DNA of the CDR3 is TGTGCCAGCAGGCGAAGGGGGAACACCGGGGAGCTGTTTTTT.

The chain recombines TRBV2 with TRBJ1-5, with TRBD1 as a possible D gene (5 bases). Germline CDR1 is SNHLY and CDR2 is FYNNEI. There are 15 residues in the CDR3. V gave up 8 bases and J gave up 2 bases, with 16 bases separating them. The CDR3 loop is CASEDSTRGNQPQHF. The CDR3 bases are TGTGCCAGCGAAGACAGCACCCGAGGCAATCAGCCCCAGCATTTT.

The chain has TRBV24-1 and TRBJ1-3, with D perhaps matching TRBD1 (6 bases). This CDR3 spans 18 amino acids. CDR1 KGHDR and CDR2 SFDVKD come from the germline V gene. The ends were cut back, 1 base at V and 0 bases at J, with 15 bases in the middle. The CDR3 region is CATSDFLPPDSSGNTIYF. The CDR3 nucleotides are TGTGCCACCAGTGATTTTTTGCCCCCGGACAGCTCTGGAAACACCATATATTTT.

The chain recombines TRBV3-1 (or the pseudogene TRBV3-2) with TRBJ1-2; 12 bases map to TRBD1. CDR1 and CDR2 from the germline V gene are LGHDT and YNNKEL (reference sequence). The CDR3 consists of 19 residues. The J segment lost 0 bases and the V segment lost 1 base, leaving 9 bases of the junction unmatched. The CDR3 DNA reads as TGTGCCAGCAGCCAAGGCCTACCGGGACAGGGGGCTTCTAACTATGGCTACACCTTC. This gives the protein CASSQGLPGQGASNYGYTF.

This chain uses TRBV12-3 or TRBV12-4 with TRBJ2-7; tentatively, D is TRBD1 (6 bases). V was trimmed by 5 bases and J by 2 bases, leaving 7 bases between them. The CDR3 covers 12 residues. The CDR3 DNA follows: TGTGCCAGCAGTGAGGGGGCCTACGAGCAGTACTTC. This sequence encodes CASSEGAYEQYF.

The rearrangement links TRBV4-3 to TRBJ1-2; D ambiguous. The CDR3 runs to 14 residues. Germline assignment: CDR1 LGHNA and CDR2 YSLEER. V was shortened by 0 bases and J by 8 bases, with 13 bases between the two germline ends. CDR3 sequence (DNA): TGCGCCAGCAGCCAAGAGAGGGCGTACTCGGGCTACACCTTC. Its protein product is CASSQERAYSGYTF.

This clone has a handful of counts. The V and J genes are TRBV30 and TRBJ1-6; D might be TRBD1 (6 bases). Germline V CDR1 and CDR2: GTSNPN, SVGIG (reference sequence). V lost 0 bases and J 4 bases, leaving 13 bases between the germline ends. The CDR3 has 16 residues. CDR3 bases: TGTGCCTGGAGTGTAACGGGGACACCATATAATTCACCCCTCCACTTT. Protein sequence: CAWSVTGTPYNSPLHF. The full variable domain, completed using reference TRBV30 and TRBJ1-6, is SQTIHQWPATLVQPVGSPLSLECTVEGTSNPNLYWYRQAAGRGLQLLFYSVGIGQISSEVPQNLSASRPQDRQFILSSKKLLLSDSGFYLCAWSVTGTPYNSPLHFGNGTRLTVT.

V usage is TRBV11-2 and J usage is TRBJ1-6; 12 nucleotides line up with TRBD1. The germline V gene has CDR1 SGHAT and CDR2 FQNNGV. The CDR3 covers 18 residues. V shed 0 bases and J 10 bases; nucleotides not matched to a gene: 10. The CDR3 nucleotides read TGTGCCAGCAGCTTAGATCCTCGGGACAGGGGGCAAGGGTCACCCCTCCACTTT. Residues: CASSLDPRDRGQGSPLHF. Full variable domain (outside the CDR3, taken from reference TRBV11-2 and TRBJ1-6): EAGVAQSPRYKIIEKRQSVAFWCNPISGHATLYWYQQILGQGPKLLIQFQNNGVVDDSQLPKDRFSAERLKGVDSTLKIQPAKLEDSAVYLCASSLDPRDRGQGSPLHFGNGTRLTVT.

This clone appeared once. An end of the junction does not agree with germline; a read error may underlie this. The rearrangement uses TRBV19 and TRBJ2-5; perhaps TRBD2 as D (6 bases). This CDR3 region has 11 residues. The germline gives CDR1 LNHDA, CDR2 SQIVND (reference sequence). In DNA form, the CDR3 reads TGTGCCAGTACCCCGGGGACTTCCATACACTTC. It translates to CASTPGTSIHF.

This clone was counted a single time. V and J are TRBV5-1 and TRBJ1-2; unclear D gene. CDR3 length equals 15 residues. The V end lost 4 bases, the J end lost 6 bases, and 19 bases lay between the germline ends. From germline, CDR1 is SGHRS and CDR2 YFSETQ. In DNA, the CDR3 is TGCGCCAGCAGCGTGCATAACGGGATCGGGGATGGCTACACCTTC. Protein sequence: CASSVHNGIGDGYTF.